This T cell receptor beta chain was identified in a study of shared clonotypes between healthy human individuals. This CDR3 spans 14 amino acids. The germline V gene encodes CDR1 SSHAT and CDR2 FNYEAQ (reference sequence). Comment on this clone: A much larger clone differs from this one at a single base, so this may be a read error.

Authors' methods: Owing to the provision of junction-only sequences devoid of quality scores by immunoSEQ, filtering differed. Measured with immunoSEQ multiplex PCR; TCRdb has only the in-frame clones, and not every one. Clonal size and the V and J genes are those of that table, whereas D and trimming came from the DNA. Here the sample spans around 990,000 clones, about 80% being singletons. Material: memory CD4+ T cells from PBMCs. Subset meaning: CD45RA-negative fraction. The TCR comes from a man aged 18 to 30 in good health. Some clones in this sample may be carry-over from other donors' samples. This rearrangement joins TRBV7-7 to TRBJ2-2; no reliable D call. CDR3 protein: CANSSVVGSGELFF. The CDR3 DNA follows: TGTGCCAACAGCTCGGTGGTCGGGTCCGGGGAGCTGTTTTTT.